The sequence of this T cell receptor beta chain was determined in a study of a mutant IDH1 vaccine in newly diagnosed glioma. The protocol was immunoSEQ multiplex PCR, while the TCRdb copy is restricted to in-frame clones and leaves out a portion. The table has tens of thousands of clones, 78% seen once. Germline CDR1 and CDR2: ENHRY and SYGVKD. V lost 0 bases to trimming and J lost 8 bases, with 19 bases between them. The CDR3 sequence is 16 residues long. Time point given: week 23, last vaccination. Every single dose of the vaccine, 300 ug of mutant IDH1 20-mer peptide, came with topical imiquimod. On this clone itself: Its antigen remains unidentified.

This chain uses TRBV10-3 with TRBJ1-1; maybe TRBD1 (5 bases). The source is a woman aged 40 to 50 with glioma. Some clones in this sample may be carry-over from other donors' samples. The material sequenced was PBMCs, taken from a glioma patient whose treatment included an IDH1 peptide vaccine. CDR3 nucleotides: TGTGCCATCAGTGAGTCGAGCGGGCAGGGTGGGTTGGAAGCTTTCTTT. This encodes CAISESSGQGGLEAFF.